Below, 8 T cell receptor beta chains from the same sample are listed, as sequenced in a study of blood T cell repertoires in COVID-19. Libraries were prepared by immunoSEQ multiplex PCR; TCRdb keeps only in-frame clonotypes and omits some of them. The table has some 120,000 clones, approximately 82% seen once. Sequencing was carried out using peripheral blood. These receptors all stem from a man between 65 and 85 years old with active or convalescent COVID-19.

V and J are TRBV28 and TRBJ2-6; maybe TRBD2 (7 bases). V lost 6 bases and J 0 bases, leaving 9 bases between the germline ends. The CDR3 spans 15 residues. The V gene's germline CDR1 is MDHEN and CDR2 SYDVKM. This chain's CDR3 is CASRGGGSGANVLTF. The CDR3 DNA is TGTGCCAGCAGGGGAGGGGGCTCTGGGGCCAACGTCCTGACTTTC.

This CDR3 reads CASSRTSGRYTQYF. CDR3 bases: TGTGCCAGCAGTAGGACTAGCGGGAGGTATACGCAGTATTTT. The chain couples TRBV27 to TRBJ2-3; 14 nucleotides agree with TRBD2. V was pared by 5 bases and J by 7 bases, with 2 bases of the junction left unmatched. This CDR3 is built from 14 residues. CDR1 is MNHEY, CDR2 SMNVEV, per germline (reference sequence).

The chain's CDR3 is CASSKKVNRDNGYGYTF. DNA of the CDR3: TGTGCCAGCAGCAAAAAAGTAAACCGGGACAACGGCTATGGCTACACCTTC. The rearrangement uses TRBV21-1 and TRBJ1-2; TRBD1, the table's D call, was not compared with the DNA. TRBV21-1 is designated a pseudogene. The CDR3 runs to 17 residues.

The V gene is TRBV5-4, the J gene TRBJ1-2, with 7 nucleotides matching TRBD1. Germline lookup yields CDR1 SGHNT and CDR2 YYREEE (reference sequence). CDR3 size: 14 residues. J gave up 5 bases and V 2 bases, and 6 bases lay outside the gene matches. The CDR3 sequence: CASSFRDSGYGYTF. The CDR3 coding sequence is TGTGCCAGCAGCTTTCGGGACAGTGGGTATGGCTACACCTTC.

The chain has TRBV3-1 (or the pseudogene TRBV3-2) and TRBJ1-4; no clear D gene. Trimming removed 5 bases at V and 12 bases at J, with 16 bases between. This CDR3 has 13 amino acids. Germline V gene sequence: CDR1 LGHDT, CDR2 YNNKEL (reference sequence). The CDR3 here is CASSETIVSELFF. CDR3 bases: TGTGCCAGCAGCGAAACTATAGTGTCAGAACTGTTTTTT.

The chain is built from TRBV28 and TRBJ2-5; 9 bases line up with TRBD2. V was clipped by 4 bases and J by 4 bases; unmatched bases: 7. Germline lookup yields CDR1 MDHEN and CDR2 SYDVKM. This CDR3 region has 15 residues. In nucleotides, the CDR3 is TGTGCCAGCAGTTATAATCGCGGGGGGGGAGAGACCCAGTACTTC. This codes for CASSYNRGGGETQYF.

The chain couples TRBV24-1 to TRBJ2-5; 8 bases match TRBD2. Germline CDR1 and CDR2: KGHDR and SFDVKD. CDR3 size: 13 residues. V dropped 6 bases and J dropped 5; count of bases not matched to a gene: 4. CDR3 region: CATSWGGGETQYF. CDR3 bases: TGTGCCACCAGTTGGGGCGGGGGGGAGACCCAGTACTTC.

The chain employs TRBV19 and TRBJ1-2, with D maybe TRBD1 (6 bases). The V gene lost 8 bases and the J gene lost 3 bases, with 7 bases spanning the gap. Germline V lookup: CDR1 LNHDA, CDR2 SQIVND (reference sequence). CDR3 size: 11 residues. CDR3 loop: CASYRDYGYTF. CDR3 nucleotide sequence: TGTGCCAGTTACAGGGACTATGGCTACACCTTC.